Detailed here is one T cell receptor beta chain. Its antigen is still unknown. This sample is drawn from a study of cytomegalovirus exposure and HLA in healthy donors. At the level of the study: In terms of ancestry, the Caucasian-associated cluster contained roughly 81% of the approximately 400 genotyped donors. Whole-study results and caveats: Indistinguishable V segments, including TRBV6-2 and TRBV6-3, were excluded. Earlier findings revealed that most TCR beta V segments proved productive either about 87% or about 30% of the time. TCR beta sequences reportedly predicted most subjects' HLA-A and HLA-B alleles accurately.

60 Vbeta and 13 Jbeta primers were used in PCR. The method was immunoSEQ multiplex PCR; TCRdb's version includes in-frame clones alone and lacks a portion of them. This sample has about 200,000 clones; around four fifths occur once, and the top ten carry approximately 1.5%. Germline V gene sequence: CDR1 SGHAT, CDR2 FQNNGV. This CDR3 is 14 amino acids long. Trimming pared 2 bases from V and 2 bases from J, leaving 6 bases between. Sequenced sample: PBMCs. This chain links TRBV11-2 with TRBJ1-4; D not resolved. The receptor was isolated from a man aged 50-60 years in good health and CMV-seronegative. CDR3 in amino acids: CASSLFRTNEKLFF. The CDR3 nucleotides read TGTGCCAGCAGCTTATTCAGGACTAATGAAAAACTGTTTTTT.